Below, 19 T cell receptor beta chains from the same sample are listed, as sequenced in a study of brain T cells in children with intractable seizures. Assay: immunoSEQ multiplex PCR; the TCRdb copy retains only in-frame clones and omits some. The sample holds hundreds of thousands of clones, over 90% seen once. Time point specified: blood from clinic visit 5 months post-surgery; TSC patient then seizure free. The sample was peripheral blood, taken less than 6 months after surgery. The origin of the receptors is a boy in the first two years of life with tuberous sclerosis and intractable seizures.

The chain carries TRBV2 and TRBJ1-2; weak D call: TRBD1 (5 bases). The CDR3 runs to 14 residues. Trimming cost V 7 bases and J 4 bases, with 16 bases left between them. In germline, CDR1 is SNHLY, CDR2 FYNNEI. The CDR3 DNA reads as TGTGCCAGCACCGAAAGGGGTCAGACCTATGGCTACACCTTC. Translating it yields CASTERGQTYGYTF.

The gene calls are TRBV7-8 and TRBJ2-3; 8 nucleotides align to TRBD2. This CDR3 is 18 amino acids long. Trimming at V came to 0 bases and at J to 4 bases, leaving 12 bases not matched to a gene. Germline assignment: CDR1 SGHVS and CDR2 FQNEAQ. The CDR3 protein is CASSLAVTWRGASDTQYF. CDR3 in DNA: TGTGCCAGCAGCTTAGCGGTTACTTGGCGGGGGGCATCAGATACGCAGTATTTT.

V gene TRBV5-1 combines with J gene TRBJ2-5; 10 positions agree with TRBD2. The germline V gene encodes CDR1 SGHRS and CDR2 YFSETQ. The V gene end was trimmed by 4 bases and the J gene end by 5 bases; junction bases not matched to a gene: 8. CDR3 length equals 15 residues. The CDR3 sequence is CASSVSGRPWETQYF. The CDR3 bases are TGCGCCAGCAGCGTTAGCGGGAGGCCCTGGGAGACCCAGTACTTC.

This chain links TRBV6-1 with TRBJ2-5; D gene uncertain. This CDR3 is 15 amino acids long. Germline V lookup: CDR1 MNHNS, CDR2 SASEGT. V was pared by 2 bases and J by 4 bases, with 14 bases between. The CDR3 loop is CASSEFYRSTETQYF. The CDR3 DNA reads TGTGCCAGCAGTGAATTTTATAGGTCTACAGAGACCCAGTACTTC.

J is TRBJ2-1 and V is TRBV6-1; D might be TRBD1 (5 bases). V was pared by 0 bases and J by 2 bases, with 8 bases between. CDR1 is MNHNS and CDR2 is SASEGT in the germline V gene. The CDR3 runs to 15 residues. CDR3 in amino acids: CASSEAGEAYNEQFF. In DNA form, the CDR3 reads TGTGCCAGCAGTGAAGCAGGGGAAGCCTACAATGAGCAGTTCTTC.

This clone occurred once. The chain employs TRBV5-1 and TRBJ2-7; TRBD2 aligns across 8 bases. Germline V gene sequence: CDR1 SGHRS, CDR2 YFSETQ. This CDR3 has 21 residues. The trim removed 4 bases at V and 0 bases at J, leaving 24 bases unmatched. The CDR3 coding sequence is TGCGCCAGCAGCCGAAGGTGGACGGGACTAGGTGATGAATATCGCTCCTACGAGCAGTACTTC. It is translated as CASSRRWTGLGDEYRSYEQYF.

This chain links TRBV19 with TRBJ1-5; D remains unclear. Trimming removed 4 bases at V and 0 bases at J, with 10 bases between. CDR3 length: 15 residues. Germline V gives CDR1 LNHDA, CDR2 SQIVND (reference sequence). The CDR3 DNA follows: TGTGCCAGTAGTACAACGGAGTATAGCAATCAGCCCCAGCATTTT. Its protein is CASSTTEYSNQPQHF.

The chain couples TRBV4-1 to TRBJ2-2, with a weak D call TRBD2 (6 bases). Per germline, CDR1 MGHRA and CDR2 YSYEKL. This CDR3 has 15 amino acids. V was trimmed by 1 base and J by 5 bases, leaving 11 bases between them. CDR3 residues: CASSQVLGGTGELFF. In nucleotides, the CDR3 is TGCGCCAGCAGCCAAGTTTTGGGGGGTACCGGGGAGCTGTTTTTT.

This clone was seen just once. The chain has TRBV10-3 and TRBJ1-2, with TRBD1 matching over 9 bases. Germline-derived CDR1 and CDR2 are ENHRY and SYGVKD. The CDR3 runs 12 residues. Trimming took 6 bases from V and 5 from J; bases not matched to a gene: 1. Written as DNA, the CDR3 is TGTGCCATCAGCGGACAGGGGTATGGCTACACCTTC. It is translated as CAISGQGYGYTF.

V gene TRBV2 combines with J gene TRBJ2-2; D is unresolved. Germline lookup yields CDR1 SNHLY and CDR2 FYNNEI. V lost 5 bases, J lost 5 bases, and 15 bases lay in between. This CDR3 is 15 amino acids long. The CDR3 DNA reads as TGTGCCAGCAGTCACGAGGCCAGCATGACCGGGGAGCTGTTTTTT. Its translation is CASSHEASMTGELFF.

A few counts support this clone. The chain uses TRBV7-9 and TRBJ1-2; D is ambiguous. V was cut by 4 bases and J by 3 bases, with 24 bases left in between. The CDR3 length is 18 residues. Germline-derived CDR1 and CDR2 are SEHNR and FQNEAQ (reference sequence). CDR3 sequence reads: CASSSGPGKGVRDYGYTF. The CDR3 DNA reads TGTGCCAGCAGCTCAGGTCCGGGGAAGGGTGTGCGGGACTATGGCTACACCTTC.

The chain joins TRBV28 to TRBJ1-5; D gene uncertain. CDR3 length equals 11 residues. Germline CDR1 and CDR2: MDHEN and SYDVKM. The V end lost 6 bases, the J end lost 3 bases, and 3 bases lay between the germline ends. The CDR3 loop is CASRTNQPQHF. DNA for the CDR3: TGTGCCAGCAGAACCAATCAGCCCCAGCATTTT.

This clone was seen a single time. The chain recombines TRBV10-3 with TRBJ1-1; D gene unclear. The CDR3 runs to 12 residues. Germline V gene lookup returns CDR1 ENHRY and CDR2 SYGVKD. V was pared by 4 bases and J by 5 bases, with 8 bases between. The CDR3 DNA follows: TGTGCCATCAGTGCTTGGGAGACTGAAGCTTTCTTT. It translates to CAISAWETEAFF.

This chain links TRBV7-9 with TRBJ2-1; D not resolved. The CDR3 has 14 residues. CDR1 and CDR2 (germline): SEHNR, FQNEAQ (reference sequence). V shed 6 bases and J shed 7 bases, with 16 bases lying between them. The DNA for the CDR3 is TGTGCCAGCAGTGGGGTTCCCCCCCCTAATGAGCAGTTCTTC. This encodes CASSGVPPPNEQFF.

The chain's CDR3 is CASSFNGLAGGETQYF. For the CDR3, the DNA is TGTGCCAGTAGTTTCAACGGACTAGCGGGAGGGGAGACCCAGTACTTC. The V gene is TRBV19, the J gene TRBJ2-5, with TRBD2 matching 15 bases. This CDR3 is built from 16 residues. From germline, CDR1 is LNHDA and CDR2 SQIVND (reference sequence). V shed 5 bases and J 5 bases; nucleotides not matched to a gene: 6.

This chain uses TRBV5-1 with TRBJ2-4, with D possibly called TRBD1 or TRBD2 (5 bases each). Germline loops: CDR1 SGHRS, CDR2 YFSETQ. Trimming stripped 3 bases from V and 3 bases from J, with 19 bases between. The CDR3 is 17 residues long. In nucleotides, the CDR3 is TGCGCCAGCAGCTCGGGCCGGGACCCCCGGGGCAAAAACATTCAGTACTTC. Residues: CASSSGRDPRGKNIQYF.

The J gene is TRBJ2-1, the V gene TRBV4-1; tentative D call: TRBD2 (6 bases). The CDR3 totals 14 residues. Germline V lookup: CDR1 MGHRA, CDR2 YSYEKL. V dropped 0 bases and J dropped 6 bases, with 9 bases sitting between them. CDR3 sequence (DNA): TGCGCCAGCAGCCAAGATATGGGGGGCAATGAGCAGTTCTTC. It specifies CASSQDMGGNEQFF.

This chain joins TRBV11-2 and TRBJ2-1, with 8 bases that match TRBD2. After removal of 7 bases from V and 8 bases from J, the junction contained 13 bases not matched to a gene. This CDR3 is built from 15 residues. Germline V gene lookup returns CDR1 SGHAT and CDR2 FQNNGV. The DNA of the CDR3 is TGTGCCAGCACCCAGACCGGGAGGGCCGAGGATGAGCAGTTCTTC. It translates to CASTQTGRAEDEQFF.

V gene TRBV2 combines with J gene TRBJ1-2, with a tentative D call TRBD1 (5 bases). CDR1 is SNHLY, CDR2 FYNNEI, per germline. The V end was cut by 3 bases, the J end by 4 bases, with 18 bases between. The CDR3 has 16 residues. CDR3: CASSDIRDPTSYGYTF. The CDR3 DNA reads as TGTGCCAGCAGTGATATCAGGGACCCAACGTCCTATGGCTACACCTTC.